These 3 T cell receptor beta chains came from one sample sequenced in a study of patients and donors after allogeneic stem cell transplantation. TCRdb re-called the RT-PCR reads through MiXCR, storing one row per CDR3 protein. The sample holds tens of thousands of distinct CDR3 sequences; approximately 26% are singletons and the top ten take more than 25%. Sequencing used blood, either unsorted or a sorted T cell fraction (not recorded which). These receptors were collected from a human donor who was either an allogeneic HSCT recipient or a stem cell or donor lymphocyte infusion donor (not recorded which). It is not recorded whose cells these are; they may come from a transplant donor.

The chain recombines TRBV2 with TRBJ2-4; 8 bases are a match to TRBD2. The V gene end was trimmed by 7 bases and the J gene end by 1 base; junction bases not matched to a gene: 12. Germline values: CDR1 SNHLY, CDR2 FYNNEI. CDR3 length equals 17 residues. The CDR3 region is CASNREGKVKAKNIQYF. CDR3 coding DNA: TGTGCCAGCAATCGGGAGGGGAAGGTGAAGGCCAAAAACATTCAGTACTTC. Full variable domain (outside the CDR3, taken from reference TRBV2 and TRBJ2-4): EPEVTQTPSHQVTQMGQEVILRCVPISNHLYFYWYRQILGQKVEFLVSFYNNEISEKSEIFDDQFSVERPDGSNFTLKIRSTKLEDSAMYFCASNREGKVKAKNIQYFGAGTRLSVL.

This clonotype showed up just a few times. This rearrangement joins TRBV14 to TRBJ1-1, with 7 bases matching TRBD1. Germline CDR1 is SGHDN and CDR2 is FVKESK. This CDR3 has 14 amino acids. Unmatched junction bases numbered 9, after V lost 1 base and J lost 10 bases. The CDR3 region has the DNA TGTGCCAGCAGCCAAGCTGGGCGACAGGGCCGAGCTTTCTTT. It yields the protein CASSQAGRQGRAFF.

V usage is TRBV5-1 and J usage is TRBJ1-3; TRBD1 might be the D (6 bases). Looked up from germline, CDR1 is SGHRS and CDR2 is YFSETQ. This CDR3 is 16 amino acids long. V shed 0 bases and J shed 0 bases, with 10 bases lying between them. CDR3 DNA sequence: TGCGCCAGCAGCTTGGAAGGGGGGAGCTCTGGAAACACCATATATTTT. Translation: CASSLEGGSSGNTIYF.